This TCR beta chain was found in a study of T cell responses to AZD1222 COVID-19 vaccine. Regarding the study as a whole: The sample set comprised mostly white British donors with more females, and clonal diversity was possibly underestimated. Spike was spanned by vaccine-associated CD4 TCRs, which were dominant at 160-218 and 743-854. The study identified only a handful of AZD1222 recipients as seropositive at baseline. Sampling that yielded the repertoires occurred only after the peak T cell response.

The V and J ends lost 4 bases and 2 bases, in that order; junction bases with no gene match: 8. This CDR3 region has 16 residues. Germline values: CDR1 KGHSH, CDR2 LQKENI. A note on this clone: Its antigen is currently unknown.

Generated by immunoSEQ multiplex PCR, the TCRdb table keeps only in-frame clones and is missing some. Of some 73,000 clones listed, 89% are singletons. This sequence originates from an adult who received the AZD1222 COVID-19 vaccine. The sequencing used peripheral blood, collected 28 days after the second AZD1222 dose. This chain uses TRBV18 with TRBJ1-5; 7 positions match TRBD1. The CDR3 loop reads CASSHSNRGGNQPQHF. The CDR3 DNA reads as TGTGCCAGCTCACATTCAAACAGGGGTGGCAATCAGCCCCAGCATTTT.